A single sample is the source of the 32 T cell receptor beta chains below, sequenced in a study of low-dose radiotherapy and immunotherapy resistance in tumors. With TRAV- and TRBV-specific primers, first-strand cDNA was made, covering the alpha and beta chains. Over roughly 20 PCR cycles, TCRs were amplified from a constant-region primer and V-primer adapter. MiXCR was run by TCRdb on the reads, yielding one entry per CDR3 protein. The sample carries around 83,000 distinct CDR3 sequences, under 20% recorded once. Time point meaning: before trial treatment. This sample comprised PBMCs, obtained before treatment. These receptors originate from a male donor with prostate cancer.

Ten or more counts support this clonotype. Here the CDR3 DNA reads TGTGCCAGCAGCCCGCCACGGGAGGGAGGATATGAAAAACTGTTTTTT. Protein: CASSPPREGGYEKLFF. V gene TRBV7-9 combines with J gene TRBJ1-4; unclear D gene. Germline values: CDR1 SEHNR, CDR2 FQNEAQ (reference sequence). This CDR3 contains 16 residues. V was shortened by 5 bases and J by 6 bases, with 19 bases between the two germline ends.

This clonotype was recorded many times. The gene calls are TRBV5-1 and TRBJ2-7; D is uncertain. This CDR3 region has 14 residues. V lost 1 base to trimming and J lost 0 bases, with 8 bases between them. Germline V gene lookup returns CDR1 SGHRS and CDR2 YFSETQ. CDR3 sequence: CASSLSASSYEQYF. The CDR3 DNA follows: TGCGCCAGCAGCTTGTCCGCAAGCTCCTACGAGCAGTACTTC. Full variable domain (outside the CDR3, taken from reference TRBV5-1 and TRBJ2-7): KAGVTQTPRYLIKTRGQQVTLSCSPISGHRSVSWYQQTPGQGLQFLFEYFSETQRNKGNFPGRFSGRQFSNSRSEMNVSTLELGDSALYLCASSLSASSYEQYFGPGTRLTVT.

This clonotype was seen at least ten times. The gene calls are TRBV7-6 and TRBJ2-5, with TRBD2 identical over 9 bases. The CDR3 has 15 amino acids. The V segment lost 3 bases and the J segment 4 bases; nucleotides outside the gene matches: 6. Germline V gene data show CDR1 as SGHVS and CDR2 as FNYEAQ. The CDR3 sequence: CASSLISGGGETQYF. Written as DNA, the CDR3 is TGTGCCAGCAGCTTGATTAGCGGGGGAGGAGAGACCCAGTACTTC.

This clonotype was observed at least ten times. V and J are TRBV27 and TRBJ2-2, with a weak D call TRBD1 (6 bases). The germline V gene has CDR1 MNHEY and CDR2 SMNVEV (reference sequence). Trimming shortened V by 2 bases and J by 4 bases, and 11 bases separated the two germline ends. This CDR3 has 15 residues. This CDR3 is CASSLEGEGTGELFF. The CDR3 coding sequence is TGTGCCAGCAGTTTAGAGGGGGAAGGCACCGGGGAGCTGTTTTTT.

This clonotype occurred many times. The gene calls are TRBV19 and TRBJ1-1; D unclear. Trimming stripped 0 bases from V and 1 base from J, with 6 bases between. The CDR3 covers 14 residues. Germline V gene data show CDR1 as LNHDA and CDR2 as SQIVND (reference sequence). The CDR3 reads CASSIDKKNTEAFF. The CDR3 DNA reads TGTGCCAGTAGTATAGATAAAAAGAACACTGAAGCTTTCTTT.

This clonotype was detected many times. This chain joins TRBV27 and TRBJ1-1; D unresolved. The CDR3 spans 14 residues. Germline V gene sequence: CDR1 MNHEY, CDR2 SMNVEV (reference sequence). V was clipped by 8 bases and J by 5 bases, with 18 bases between them. CDR3 region: CASGPWAVGTEAFF. The CDR3 region has the DNA TGTGCCAGCGGCCCTTGGGCAGTTGGGACTGAAGCTTTCTTT.

This clonotype was seen repeatedly, ten times or more. This chain links TRBV14 with TRBJ2-1; no clear D gene. Trimming took off 3 bases at V and 3 bases at J, with 18 bases between the two ends. Germline lookup yields CDR1 SGHDN and CDR2 FVKESK. This CDR3 has 17 residues. CDR3 amino acids: CASSQEPDGSDYNEQFF. The CDR3 DNA sequence: TGTGCCAGCAGCCAGGAGCCCGACGGCTCTGACTACAATGAGCAGTTCTTC.

In its sample, this clonotype was seen many times. The V and J genes are TRBV10-2 and TRBJ1-4, with 7 bases identical to TRBD1. The CDR3 is made up of 12 amino acids. The V gene end was trimmed by 8 bases and the J gene end by 8 bases; junction bases not matched to a gene: 5. Germline V gene data show CDR1 as WSHSY and CDR2 as SAAADI. CDR3 coding DNA: TGCGCCAGCTCCACGACAGGGGAAAAACTGTTTTTT. It encodes CASSTTGEKLFF.

In this sample, this clonotype turned up a few times. The chain links TRBV27 to TRBJ2-1; 10 bases are shared with TRBD2. From germline, CDR1 is MNHEY and CDR2 SMNVEV (reference sequence). V gave up 3 bases and J gave up 2 bases; unmatched junction bases: 4. The CDR3 extends over 16 amino acids. Here the CDR3 DNA reads TGTGCCAGCAGTTTCCTAGCGGGAGACACCTACAATGAGCAGTTCTTC. The encoded protein is CASSFLAGDTYNEQFF.

This clonotype has a count of ten or more. The J gene is TRBJ2-5, the V gene TRBV15; D could derive from TRBD1 or TRBD2 (6 bases each). V was cut by 1 base and J by 5 bases, with 14 bases left in between. Germline V gene sequence: CDR1 LNHNV, CDR2 YYDKDF (reference sequence). The CDR3 covers 15 residues. This CDR3 reads CATSRGMGGLETQYF. The CDR3 DNA sequence: TGTGCCACCAGCAGAGGGATGGGGGGCCTCGAGACCCAGTACTTC.

V is TRBV5-1 and J is TRBJ2-1; D may be TRBD1 (6 bases). The CDR3 loop spans 19 amino acids. Germline V gene data show CDR1 as SGHRS and CDR2 as YFSETQ. The ends were cut back, 2 bases at V and 0 bases at J, with 21 bases in the middle. CDR3 loop: CASSFPGEGIEGSYNEQFF. The CDR3 bases are TGCGCCAGCAGCTTCCCAGGGGAAGGTATTGAGGGCTCCTACAATGAGCAGTTCTTC. Full variable domain (outside the CDR3, taken from reference TRBV5-1 and TRBJ2-1): KAGVTQTPRYLIKTRGQQVTLSCSPISGHRSVSWYQQTPGQGLQFLFEYFSETQRNKGNFPGRFSGRQFSNSRSEMNVSTLELGDSALYLCASSFPGEGIEGSYNEQFFGPGTRLTVL.

This clonotype has a count of ten or more. The genes are TRBV12-3 or TRBV12-4 and TRBJ2-5; 9 nucleotides align to TRBD2. V was pared by 1 base and J by 5 bases, with 8 bases of the junction left unmatched. This CDR3 contains 16 residues. The CDR3 here is CASSLGSGGTSETQYF. CDR3 DNA sequence: TGTGCCAGCAGTTTAGGAAGCGGGGGGACTTCGGAGACCCAGTACTTC.

This clonotype was seen more than once but under ten times. The CDR3 nucleotides read TGTGCCAGCAGACCCTACGGGAGGGTCCCTGGCTACACCTTC. Amino acid sequence: CASRPYGRVPGYTF. This rearrangement joins TRBV27 to TRBJ1-2, with D unclear. Germline-derived CDR1 and CDR2 are MNHEY and SMNVEV (reference sequence). This CDR3 spans 14 amino acids. The V end lost 6 bases, the J end lost 7 bases, and 18 bases lay between the germline ends.

This clonotype was detected a few times. It is likely a read error: a sequence one base away is far more abundant. The CDR3 sequence: CASSVRDRGLNEQYF. The CDR3 nucleotides are TGTGCCAGCAGCGTCCGTGACAGGGGGTTAAATGAGCAGTACTTC. J is TRBJ2-7 and V is TRBV6-2 or TRBV6-3; 9 positions match TRBD1. With 6 bases clipped from V and 7 bases from J, the junction kept 13 bases outside the gene matches. The CDR3 runs to 15 residues. Germline values: CDR1 MNHEY, CDR2 SVGEGT.

Comments on this clonotype: It differs at one base from a far larger clone, so likely a read error. The chain links TRBV6-5 to TRBJ1-2; D may be TRBD1 (5 bases). V was shortened by 5 bases and J by 2 bases, with 21 bases between the two germline ends. Germline values: CDR1 MNHEY, CDR2 SVGAGI. CDR3 length equals 17 residues. This CDR3 reads CASSRPWGSFRNYGYTF. The CDR3 DNA sequence: TGTGCCAGCAGTAGACCCTGGGGCAGCTTTCGGAACTATGGCTACACCTTC.

This clonotype was seen many times. The V call is TRBV7-2, the J call TRBJ2-7, with 10 bases fitting TRBD2. In germline, CDR1 is SGHTA, CDR2 FQGNSA. The CDR3 contains 15 residues. Trimming cost V 3 bases and J 4 bases; bases outside gene matches: 6. CDR3 DNA sequence: TGTGCCAGCAGCTTCTCTAGCGGGAGTCGATACGAGCAGTACTTC. This codes for CASSFSSGSRYEQYF.

There are many counts of this clonotype. This chain joins TRBV18 and TRBJ1-5; TRBD1 matches at 9 bases. The CDR3 length is 19 residues. J lost 3 bases, V lost 6 bases, and 18 bases had no gene match. Germline V gene data show CDR1 as KGHSH and CDR2 as LQKENI. CDR3 amino acids: CASSQLRRDRASANQPQHF. CDR3 DNA: TGTGCCAGCTCTCAACTTCGCCGGGACAGGGCATCGGCCAATCAGCCCCAGCATTTT.

The DNA for the CDR3 is TGTGCCAGCAGCGACGGACGGTTCTACGAGCAGTACTTC. Its protein is CASSDGRFYEQYF. The V and J genes are TRBV7-9 and TRBJ2-7; unclear D gene. V was trimmed by 5 bases and J by 3 bases, leaving 11 bases between them. Per germline, CDR1 SEHNR and CDR2 FQNEAQ (reference sequence). This CDR3 region has 13 residues.

Many counts were recorded for this clonotype. The chain has TRBV6-1 and TRBJ2-7, with 7 bases fitting TRBD1. Germline V gives CDR1 MNHNS, CDR2 SASEGT. The CDR3 contains 13 residues. Trimming cost V 11 bases and J 2 bases; bases outside gene matches: 9. For the CDR3, the DNA is TGTGCCTGTAGACAGGGACGCACCTACGAGCAGTACTTC. This translates into CACRQGRTYEQYF.

This clonotype was seen at least ten times. The rearrangement uses TRBV5-1 and TRBJ2-3, with 7 bases that match TRBD2. With 7 bases clipped from V and 4 bases from J, the junction kept 12 bases outside the gene matches. The CDR3 length is 15 residues. Germline CDR1 is SGHRS and CDR2 is YFSETQ. CDR3 amino acids: CASGLSPGGSDTQYF. The CDR3, as DNA: TGCGCCAGCGGATTAAGCCCGGGGGGTTCAGATACGCAGTATTTT. Full variable domain (outside the CDR3, taken from reference TRBV5-1 and TRBJ2-3): KAGVTQTPRYLIKTRGQQVTLSCSPISGHRSVSWYQQTPGQGLQFLFEYFSETQRNKGNFPGRFSGRQFSNSRSEMNVSTLELGDSALYLCASGLSPGGSDTQYFGPGTRLTVL.

There are a few counts of this clonotype. The V call is TRBV5-4, the J call TRBJ2-1; D possibly uses TRBD1 or TRBD2 (5 bases each). V lost 0 bases and J lost 0, with 16 bases in between. The CDR3 length is 18 residues. Germline-derived CDR1 and CDR2 are SGHNT and YYREEE (reference sequence). CDR3 residues: CASSLGTVGDRSYNEQFF. The CDR3 DNA is TGTGCCAGCAGCTTGGGTACGGTGGGGGATCGCTCCTACAATGAGCAGTTCTTC.

This clonotype was counted at least ten times. The V and J genes are TRBV15 and TRBJ1-2, with 10 bases identical to TRBD1. The CDR3 consists of 15 residues. In germline, CDR1 is LNHNV, CDR2 YYDKDF (reference sequence). V shed 5 bases and J 5 bases; nucleotides not matched to a gene: 8. The CDR3 is CATSEDRGRVYGYTF. The CDR3 nucleotides are TGTGCCACCAGCGAAGACAGGGGGCGGGTTTATGGCTACACCTTC.

This clonotype appeared many times. The CDR3 region is CSARDPAGAADTQYF. CDR3 sequence (DNA): TGCAGTGCTAGAGATCCAGCGGGAGCGGCAGATACGCAGTATTTT. The chain combines TRBV20-1 with TRBJ2-3; the match to TRBD2 covers 8 bases. V shed 0 bases and J 4 bases; nucleotides not matched to a gene: 6. Germline V CDR1 and CDR2: DFQATT, SNEGSKA (reference sequence). The CDR3 extends over 15 amino acids.

This clonotype has more than one count but fewer than ten. This sequence joins TRBV28 and TRBJ2-1, with a tentative D call TRBD2 (6 bases). This CDR3 is 15 amino acids long. The germline CDR1 and CDR2 sequences are MDHEN and SYDVKM. V dropped 5 bases and J dropped 0 bases, with 11 bases sitting between them. CDR3 sequence: CASSPLRGSYNEQFF. In DNA form, the CDR3 reads TGTGCCAGCAGTCCCTTGCGGGGCTCCTACAATGAGCAGTTCTTC. Looking up the rest from reference TRBV28 and TRBJ2-1 gives the full variable domain: DVKVTQSSRYLVKRTGEKVFLECVQDMDHENMFWYRQDPGLGLRLIYFSYDVKMKEKGDIPEGYSVSREKKERFSLILESASTNQTSMYLCASSPLRGSYNEQFFGPGTRLTVL.

This clonotype was detected many times. This chain joins TRBV9 and TRBJ2-3; perhaps D is TRBD1 or TRBD2 (6 bases each). CDR3 length: 16 amino acids. Germline assignment: CDR1 SGDLS and CDR2 YYNGEE. V shed 0 bases and J shed 1 base, with 12 bases lying between them. The DNA of the CDR3 is TGTGCCAGCAGCGTAGGTGGGGGGCGAGGCACAGATACGCAGTATTTT. This translates into CASSVGGGRGTDTQYF. The full variable domain, completed using reference TRBV9 and TRBJ2-3, is DSGVTQTPKHLITATGQRVTLRCSPRSGDLSVYWYQQSLDQGLQFLIQYYNGEERAKGNILERFSAQQFPDLHSELNLSSLELGDSALYFCASSVGGGRGTDTQYFGPGTRLTVL.

Ten or more counts support this clonotype. The chain is built from TRBV3-1 and TRBJ2-7; D possibly corresponds to TRBD1 (7 bases). CDR1 and CDR2 (germline): LGHDT, YNNKEL (reference sequence). CDR3 length: 12 residues. V was cut by 4 bases and J by 6 bases, with 10 bases left in between. Here the CDR3 reads CASSPGGSEQYF. For the CDR3, the DNA is TGTGCCAGCAGCCCAGGGGGGAGCGAGCAGTACTTC.

The table lists this clonotype with many counts. The CDR3 nucleotides read TGTGCCAGCTCACCATCGGCAGATACGCAGTATTTT. It codes for CASSPSADTQYF. The chain recombines TRBV18 with TRBJ2-3; D call uncertain. Germline lookup yields CDR1 KGHSH and CDR2 LQKENI. Between the trimmed V and J ends, which lost 2 bases and 4 bases, there was a span of 4 bases. This CDR3 region has 12 residues.

The V gene is TRBV19, the J gene TRBJ2-4; D may correspond to TRBD1 or TRBD2 (5 bases each). V lost 4 bases, J lost 6 bases, and 16 bases lay in between. The CDR3 runs 15 residues. Looked up from germline, CDR1 is LNHDA and CDR2 is SQIVND (reference sequence). DNA of the CDR3: TGTGCCAGTAGTAGTGCCGGGACCCGGGGAAACATTCAGTACTTC. Protein sequence: CASSSAGTRGNIQYF.

This clonotype has at least ten counts. This rearrangement joins TRBV5-1 to TRBJ2-7; TRBD1 aligns across 10 bases. This CDR3 is 14 amino acids long. Germline V gene sequence: CDR1 SGHRS, CDR2 YFSETQ. The V gene end was trimmed by 4 bases and the J gene end by 6 bases; junction bases not matched to a gene: 7. Here the CDR3 reads CASSQTGGRGEQYF. CDR3 bases: TGCGCCAGCAGCCAGACAGGGGGCAGGGGCGAGCAGTACTTC.

This clonotype occurred many times. The genes are TRBV30 and TRBJ2-3, with D maybe TRBD2 (6 bases). V dropped 6 bases and J dropped 2 bases, with 21 bases sitting between them. The length of the CDR3 is 16 residues. CDR1 GTSNPN and CDR2 SVGIG come from the germline V gene (reference sequence). This CDR3 reads CACTVGHSGFTDTQYF. The CDR3 DNA is TGTGCCTGTACAGTGGGCCACAGCGGGTTCACAGATACGCAGTATTTT.

The V call is TRBV10-3, the J call TRBJ2-7; D is possibly TRBD2 (6 bases). The CDR3 sequence is 14 residues long. The V end was cut by 7 bases, the J end by 3 bases, with 16 bases between. Germline assignment: CDR1 ENHRY and CDR2 SYGVKD. In DNA form, the CDR3 reads TGTGCCATCACGCAGACCAAAGCGGGCTACGAGCAGTACTTC. It encodes CAITQTKAGYEQYF.

The rearrangement uses TRBV24-1 and TRBJ2-7; maybe TRBD2 (5 bases). This CDR3 has 21 residues. V lost 6 bases and J 3 bases, leaving 35 bases between the germline ends. CDR1 is KGHDR and CDR2 is SFDVKD in the germline V gene. The CDR3 coding sequence is TGTGCCACCAGTTGTTCGCCCGGCAAATCCGGGTCAACCAAAGGACTCTACGAGCAGTACTTC. Amino acid sequence: CATSCSPGKSGSTKGLYEQYF.